The 14 T cell receptor beta chains presented below share a single source sample, sequenced in a study of siplizumab effects on memory and regulatory T cells. The protocol was immunoSEQ multiplex PCR, while the TCRdb copy is restricted to in-frame clones and leaves out a portion. Here the sample spans 100,000 to 110,000 clones, 91% being singletons. Sample: CD4+ T cells sorted from blood. The origin of the receptors is a human donor in good health.

This chain uses TRBV5-1 with TRBJ1-2; the D is unclear. The germline V gene encodes CDR1 SGHRS and CDR2 YFSETQ. V gave up 0 bases and J gave up 4 bases, with 10 bases separating them. The CDR3 is 14 amino acids. The DNA for the CDR3 is TGCGCCAGCAGCTTGGATGCCTTTGCCTATGGCTACACCTTC. It is translated as CASSLDAFAYGYTF.

The sample holds one count of this clone. This chain connects TRBV6-4 to TRBJ2-3; D assignment may be TRBD1 or TRBD2 (5 bases each). Trimming stripped 6 bases from V and 0 bases from J, with 10 bases between. The CDR3 runs to 14 residues. The germline V gene has CDR1 MRHNA and CDR2 SNTAGT. The CDR3 DNA reads as TGTGCCAGCAGAGGGGACCTGAGCACAGATACGCAGTATTTT. It yields the protein CASRGDLSTDTQYF.

The V gene is TRBV7-9, the J gene TRBJ1-3; 7 bases are a match to TRBD1. This CDR3 is 16 amino acids long. Germline loops: CDR1 SEHNR, CDR2 FQNEAQ (reference sequence). The ends lost 2 bases at V and 2 bases at J; junction bases unmatched: 6. This CDR3 reads CASSLTVQGAGNTIYF. The CDR3 nucleotides are TGTGCCAGCAGCTTAACAGTGCAGGGGGCTGGAAACACCATATATTTT.

The sample holds one count of this clone. The chain recombines TRBV28 with TRBJ1-1, with TRBD1 matching 8 bases. The CDR3 has 15 amino acids. Germline V gene lookup returns CDR1 MDHEN and CDR2 SYDVKM. Trimming removed 2 bases from V and 10 bases from J; junction bases left unmatched: 12. CDR3 sequence reads: CASSLTPGTGNLAFF. The CDR3 DNA reads as TGTGCCAGCAGTTTAACCCCCGGGACAGGCAATCTAGCTTTCTTT.

V gene TRBV5-6 combines with J gene TRBJ1-2, with no clear D. In germline, CDR1 is SGHDT, CDR2 YYEEEE. Trimming removed 0 bases at V and 5 bases at J, with 14 bases between. The CDR3 length is 15 residues. The CDR3, as DNA: TGTGCCAGCAGCTTGGCCGGGGTGCAGCGGTATGGCTACACCTTC. It translates to CASSLAGVQRYGYTF.

The chain couples TRBV11-1 to TRBJ1-5; D ambiguous. Trimming shortened V by 1 base and J by 5 bases, and 15 bases separated the two germline ends. The CDR3 has 16 residues. Germline V CDR1 and CDR2: SGHAT, FQDESV (reference sequence). This chain's CDR3 is CASSLGVGGMHQPQHF. The DNA of the CDR3 is TGTGCCAGCAGCTTAGGGGTAGGAGGGATGCATCAGCCCCAGCATTTT.

In its sample, this clone was seen a few times. The rearrangement links TRBV13 to TRBJ2-1; 9 nucleotides agree with TRBD1. V dropped 5 bases and J dropped 10; count of bases not matched to a gene: 18. Germline CDR1 reads PRHDT; CDR2 reads FYEKMQ (reference sequence). The CDR3 totals 17 residues. CDR3 nucleotide sequence: TGTGCCAGCAGCAACCCAGCGGGACAGGGTGATCCCAACGAGCAGTTCTTC. Protein product: CASSNPAGQGDPNEQFF.

This chain uses TRBV4-1 with TRBJ2-3, with TRBD1 matching over 7 bases. Germline CDR1 is MGHRA and CDR2 is YSYEKL. Losses at the gene ends were 3 bases for V and 5 bases for J; bases not matched to a gene: 11. This CDR3 is built from 16 residues. CDR3 nucleotides: TGCGCCAGCAGCCAGCCGGGACAGACGATGGGAGATACGCAGTATTTT. Amino acid sequence: CASSQPGQTMGDTQYF.

The chain uses TRBV18 and TRBJ1-5; TRBD1 aligns across 9 bases. The CDR3 has 16 residues. CDR1 and CDR2 (germline): KGHSH, LQKENI. Unmatched junction bases numbered 12, after V lost 5 bases and J lost 7 bases. The CDR3 DNA is TGTGCCAGCTCAAATACCGGGACAGGGTTTGGGCAGCCCCAGCATTTT. It specifies CASSNTGTGFGQPQHF.

The J gene is TRBJ2-5, the V gene TRBV7-6; D uncertain. There are 12 residues in the CDR3. The germline gives CDR1 SGHVS, CDR2 FNYEAQ. The V end was cut by 2 bases, the J end by 4 bases, with 5 bases between. The CDR3 sequence is CASSLWGETQYF. Written as DNA, the CDR3 is TGTGCCAGCAGCTTATGGGGAGAGACCCAGTACTTC.

V gene TRBV5-1 combines with J gene TRBJ1-4; possibly TRBD1 for D (5 bases). CDR3 length equals 16 residues. The ends were cut back, 0 bases at V and 4 bases at J, with 13 bases in the middle. Germline values: CDR1 SGHRS, CDR2 YFSETQ. This chain's CDR3 is CASSLDLGAINEKLFF. The CDR3 DNA reads TGCGCCAGCAGCTTGGATCTTGGGGCGATTAATGAAAAACTGTTTTTT.

The rearrangement uses TRBV19 and TRBJ2-4; no firm D call. V lost 4 bases to trimming and J lost 0 bases, with 22 bases between them. This CDR3 comprises 19 residues. The germline gives CDR1 LNHDA, CDR2 SQIVND (reference sequence). The CDR3 sequence is CASSTAQEIWGLAKNIQYF. CDR3 coding DNA: TGTGCCAGTAGTACGGCCCAGGAGATTTGGGGATTAGCCAAAAACATTCAGTACTTC.

The chain couples TRBV11-2 to TRBJ2-5; 12 bases are shared with TRBD2. Gene TRBJ2-7 matches the end of the DNA better, so the J call may be wrong. Germline-derived CDR1 and CDR2 are SGHAT and FQNNGV. The CDR3 covers 15 residues. The CDR3 reads CASSSLAGGPSEQYF. The CDR3 DNA reads as TGTGCCAGCAGCTCTCTAGCGGGGGGGCCATCCGAGCAGTACTTC.

The chain couples TRBV19 to TRBJ2-5; TRBD2 aligns across 13 bases. The V gene's germline CDR1 is LNHDA and CDR2 SQIVND (reference sequence). V was pared by 4 bases and J by 4 bases, with 6 bases of the junction left unmatched. There are 16 residues in the CDR3. In DNA, the CDR3 is TGTGCCAGTAGTAAACGACTAGCGGGGGGCTTAGAGACCCAGTACTTC. This encodes CASSKRLAGGLETQYF.